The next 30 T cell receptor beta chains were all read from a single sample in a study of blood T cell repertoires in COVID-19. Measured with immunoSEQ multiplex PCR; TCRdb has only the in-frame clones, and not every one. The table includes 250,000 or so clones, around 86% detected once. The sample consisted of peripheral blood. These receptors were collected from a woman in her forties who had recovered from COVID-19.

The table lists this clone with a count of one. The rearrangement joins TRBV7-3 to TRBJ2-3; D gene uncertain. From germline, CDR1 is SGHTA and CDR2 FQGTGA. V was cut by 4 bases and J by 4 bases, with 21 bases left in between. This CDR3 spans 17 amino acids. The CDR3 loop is CASSSPPGSRGADTQYF. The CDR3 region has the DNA TGTGCCAGCAGCTCCCCCCCCGGTAGCCGCGGCGCAGATACGCAGTATTTT.

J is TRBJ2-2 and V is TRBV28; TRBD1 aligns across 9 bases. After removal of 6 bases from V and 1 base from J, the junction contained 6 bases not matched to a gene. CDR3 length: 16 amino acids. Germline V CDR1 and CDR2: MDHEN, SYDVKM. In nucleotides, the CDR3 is TGTGCCAGCAGATATGACAGGGGGAAGAACACCGGGGAGCTGTTTTTT. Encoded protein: CASRYDRGKNTGELFF.

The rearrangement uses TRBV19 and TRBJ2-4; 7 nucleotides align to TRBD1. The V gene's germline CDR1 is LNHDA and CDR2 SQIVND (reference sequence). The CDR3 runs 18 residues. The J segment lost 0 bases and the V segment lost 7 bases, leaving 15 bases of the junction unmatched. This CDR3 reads CASKGAADPTLAKNIQYF. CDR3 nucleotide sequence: TGTGCCAGTAAGGGGGCAGCCGACCCGACCCTAGCCAAAAACATTCAGTACTTC.

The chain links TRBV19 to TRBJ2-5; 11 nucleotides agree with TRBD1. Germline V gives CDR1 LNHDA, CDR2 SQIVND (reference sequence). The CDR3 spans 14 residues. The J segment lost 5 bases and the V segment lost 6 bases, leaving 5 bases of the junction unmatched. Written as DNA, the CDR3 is TGTGCCAGTAGAGGACAGGGGGCGCGGGAGACCCAGTACTTC. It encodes CASRGQGARETQYF.

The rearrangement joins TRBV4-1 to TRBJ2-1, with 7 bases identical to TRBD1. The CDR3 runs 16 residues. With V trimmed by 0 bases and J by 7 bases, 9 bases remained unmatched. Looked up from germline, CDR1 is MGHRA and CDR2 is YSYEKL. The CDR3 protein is CASSQEPGQKGNEQFF. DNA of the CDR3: TGCGCCAGCAGCCAAGAACCGGGACAGAAAGGTAATGAGCAGTTCTTC.

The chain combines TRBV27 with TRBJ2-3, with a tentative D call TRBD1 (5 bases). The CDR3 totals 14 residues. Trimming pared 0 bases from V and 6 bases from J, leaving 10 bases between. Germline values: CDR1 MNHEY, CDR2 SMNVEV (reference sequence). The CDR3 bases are TGTGCCAGCAGTTTATCTCAGGGTACGGATACGCAGTATTTT. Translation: CASSLSQGTDTQYF.

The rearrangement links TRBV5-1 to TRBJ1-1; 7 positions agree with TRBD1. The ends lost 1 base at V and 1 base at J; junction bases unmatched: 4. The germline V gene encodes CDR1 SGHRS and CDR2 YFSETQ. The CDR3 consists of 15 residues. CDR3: CASSLTGVKNTEAFF. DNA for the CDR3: TGCGCCAGCAGCTTGACAGGGGTCAAGAACACTGAAGCTTTCTTT. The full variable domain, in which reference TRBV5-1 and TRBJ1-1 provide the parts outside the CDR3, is KAGVTQTPRYLIKTRGQQVTLSCSPISGHRSVSWYQQTPGQGLQFLFEYFSETQRNKGNFPGRFSGRQFSNSRSEMNVSTLELGDSALYLCASSLTGVKNTEAFFGQGTRLTVV.

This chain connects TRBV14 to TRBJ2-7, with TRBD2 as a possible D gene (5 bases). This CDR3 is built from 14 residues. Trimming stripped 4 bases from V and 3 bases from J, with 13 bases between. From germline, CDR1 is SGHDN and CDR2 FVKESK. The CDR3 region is CASSLARLGYEQYF. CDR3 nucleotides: TGTGCCAGCAGCCTAGCGAGGTTGGGCTACGAGCAGTACTTC.

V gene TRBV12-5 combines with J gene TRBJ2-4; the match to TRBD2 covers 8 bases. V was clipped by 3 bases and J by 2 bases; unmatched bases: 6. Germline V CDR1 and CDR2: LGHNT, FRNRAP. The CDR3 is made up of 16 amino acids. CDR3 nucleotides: TGTGCTAGTGGTTTCGGCGCGGGGGGCCCCAAAAACATTCAGTACTTC. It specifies CASGFGAGGPKNIQYF.

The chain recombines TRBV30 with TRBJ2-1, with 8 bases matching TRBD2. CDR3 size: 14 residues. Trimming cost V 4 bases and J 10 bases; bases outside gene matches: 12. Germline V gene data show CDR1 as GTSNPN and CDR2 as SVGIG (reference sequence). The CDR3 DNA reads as TGTGCCTGGACCAAAGCGGGAGCCACATCCGAGCAGTTCTTC. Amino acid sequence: CAWTKAGATSEQFF.

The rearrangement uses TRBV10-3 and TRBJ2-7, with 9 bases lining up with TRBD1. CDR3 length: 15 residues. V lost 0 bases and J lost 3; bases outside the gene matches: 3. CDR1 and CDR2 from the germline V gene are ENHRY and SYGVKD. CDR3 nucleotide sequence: TGTGCCATCAGTGAGTCACGGACAGGGGACTACGAGCAGTACTTC. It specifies CAISESRTGDYEQYF.

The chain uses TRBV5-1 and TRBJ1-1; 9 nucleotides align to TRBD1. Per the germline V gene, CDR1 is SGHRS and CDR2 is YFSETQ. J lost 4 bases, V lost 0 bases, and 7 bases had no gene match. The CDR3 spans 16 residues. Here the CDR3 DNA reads TGCGCCAGCAGCTTGGTGGGACAGGGTCCTTCCACTGAAGCTTTCTTT. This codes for CASSLVGQGPSTEAFF. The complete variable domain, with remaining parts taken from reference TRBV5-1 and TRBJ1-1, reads KAGVTQTPRYLIKTRGQQVTLSCSPISGHRSVSWYQQTPGQGLQFLFEYFSETQRNKGNFPGRFSGRQFSNSRSEMNVSTLELGDSALYLCASSLVGQGPSTEAFFGQGTRLTVV.

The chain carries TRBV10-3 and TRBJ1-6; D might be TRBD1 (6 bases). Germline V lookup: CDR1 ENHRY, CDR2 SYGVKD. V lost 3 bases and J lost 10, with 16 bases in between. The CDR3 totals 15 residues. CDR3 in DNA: TGTGCCATCAGTGAAATAGGGGGGGTGGACTCACCCCTCCACTTT. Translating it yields CAISEIGGVDSPLHF.

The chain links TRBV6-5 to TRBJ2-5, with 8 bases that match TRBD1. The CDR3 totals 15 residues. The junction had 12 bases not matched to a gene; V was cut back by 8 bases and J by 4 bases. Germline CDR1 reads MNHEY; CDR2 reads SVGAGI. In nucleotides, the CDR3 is TGTGCCAGCTGCTTTGGACAGGGTCTTCCAGAGACCCAGTACTTC. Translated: CASCFGQGLPETQYF.

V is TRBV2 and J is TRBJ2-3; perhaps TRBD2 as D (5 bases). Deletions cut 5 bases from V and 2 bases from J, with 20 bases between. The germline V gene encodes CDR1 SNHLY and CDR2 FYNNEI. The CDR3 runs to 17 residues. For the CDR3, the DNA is TGTGCCAGCAGTCCCCCCCTTCTAGCAGACCCCACAGATACGCAGTATTTT. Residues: CASSPPLLADPTDTQYF.

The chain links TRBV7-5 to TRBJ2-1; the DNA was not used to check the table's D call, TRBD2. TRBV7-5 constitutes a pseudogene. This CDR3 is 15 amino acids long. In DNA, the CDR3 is TGTGTCAGAAGCTATAGCGGGAGGGCCGAGAATGAGCAGTTCTTC. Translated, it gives CVRSYSGRAENEQFF.

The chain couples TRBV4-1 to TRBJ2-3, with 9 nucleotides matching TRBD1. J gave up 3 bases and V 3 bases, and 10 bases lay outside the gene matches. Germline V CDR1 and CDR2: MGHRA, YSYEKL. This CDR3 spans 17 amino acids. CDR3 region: CASSHLPGQGDTDTQYF. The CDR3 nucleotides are TGCGCCAGCAGCCATTTACCGGGACAGGGCGATACAGATACGCAGTATTTT.

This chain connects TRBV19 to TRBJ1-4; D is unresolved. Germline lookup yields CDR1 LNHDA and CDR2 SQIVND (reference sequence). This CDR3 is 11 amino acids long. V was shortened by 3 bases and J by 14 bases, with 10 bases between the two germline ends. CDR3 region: CASSMKEVLFF. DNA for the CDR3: TGTGCCAGTAGTATGAAAGAGGTGCTGTTTTTT.

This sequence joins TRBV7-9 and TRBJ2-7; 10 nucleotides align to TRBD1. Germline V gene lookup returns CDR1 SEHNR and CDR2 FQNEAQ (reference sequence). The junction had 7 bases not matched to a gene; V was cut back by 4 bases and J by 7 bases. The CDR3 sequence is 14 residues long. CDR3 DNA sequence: TGTGCCAGCAGCTCGACAGGGGGCGCGTGGGAGCAGTACTTC. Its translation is CASSSTGGAWEQYF. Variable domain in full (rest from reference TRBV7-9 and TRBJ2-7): DTGVSQNPRHKITKRGQNVTFRCDPISEHNRLYWYRQTLGQGPEFLTYFQNEAQLEKSRLLSDRFSAERPKGSFSTLEIQRTEQGDSAMYLCASSSTGGAWEQYFGPGTRLTVT.

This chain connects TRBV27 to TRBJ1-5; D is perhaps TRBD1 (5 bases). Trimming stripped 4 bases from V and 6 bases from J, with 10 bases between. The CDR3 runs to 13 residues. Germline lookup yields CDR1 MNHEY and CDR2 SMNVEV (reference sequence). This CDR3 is CASSSNGGQPQHF. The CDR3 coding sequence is TGTGCCAGCAGTTCGAACGGGGGTCAGCCCCAGCATTTT.

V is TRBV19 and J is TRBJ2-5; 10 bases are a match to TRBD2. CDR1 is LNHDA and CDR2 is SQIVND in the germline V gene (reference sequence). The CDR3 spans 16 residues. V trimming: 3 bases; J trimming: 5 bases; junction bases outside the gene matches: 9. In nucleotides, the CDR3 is TGTGCCAGTAGTATTGGGGTAGCGGGAGGTATGGAGACCCAGTACTTC. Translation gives CASSIGVAGGMETQYF.

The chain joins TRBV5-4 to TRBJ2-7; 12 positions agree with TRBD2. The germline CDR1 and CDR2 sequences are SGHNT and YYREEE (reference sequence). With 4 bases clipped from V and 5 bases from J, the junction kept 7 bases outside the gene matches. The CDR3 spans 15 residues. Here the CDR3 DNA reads TGTGCCAGCAGCACCCGACTAGCGGGAGCCCACGAGCAGTACTTC. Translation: CASSTRLAGAHEQYF. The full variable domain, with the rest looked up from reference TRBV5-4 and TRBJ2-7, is ETGVTQSPTHLIKTRGQQVTLRCSSQSGHNTVSWYQQALGQGPQFIFQYYREEENGRGNFPPRFSGLQFPNYSSELNVNALELDDSALYLCASSTRLAGAHEQYFGPGTRLTVT.

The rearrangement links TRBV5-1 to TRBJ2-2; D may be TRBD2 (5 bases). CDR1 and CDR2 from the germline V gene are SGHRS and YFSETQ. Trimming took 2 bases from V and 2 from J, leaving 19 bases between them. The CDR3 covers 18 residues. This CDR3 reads CASSFLLDLTGNTGELFF. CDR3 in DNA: TGCGCCAGCAGCTTTTTGCTTGACCTGACGGGAAACACCGGGGAGCTGTTTTTT.

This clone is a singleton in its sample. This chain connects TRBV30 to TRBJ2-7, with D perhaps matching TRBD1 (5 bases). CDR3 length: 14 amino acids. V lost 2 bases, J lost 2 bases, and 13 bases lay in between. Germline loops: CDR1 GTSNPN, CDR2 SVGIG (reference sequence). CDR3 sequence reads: CAWSIDSGAYEQYF. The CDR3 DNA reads TGTGCCTGGAGTATAGACAGTGGAGCCTACGAGCAGTACTTC.

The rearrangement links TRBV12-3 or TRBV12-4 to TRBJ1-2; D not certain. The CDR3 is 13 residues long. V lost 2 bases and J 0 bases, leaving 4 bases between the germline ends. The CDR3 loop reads CASSLLANYGYTF. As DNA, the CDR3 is TGTGCCAGCAGTTTACTAGCTAACTATGGCTACACCTTC.

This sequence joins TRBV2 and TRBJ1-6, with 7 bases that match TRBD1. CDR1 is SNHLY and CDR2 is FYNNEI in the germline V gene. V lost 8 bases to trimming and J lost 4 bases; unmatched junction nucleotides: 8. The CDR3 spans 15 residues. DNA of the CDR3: TGTGCCAGCCTCCGAACAGGGGCGTATAATTCACCCCTCCACTTT. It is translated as CASLRTGAYNSPLHF.

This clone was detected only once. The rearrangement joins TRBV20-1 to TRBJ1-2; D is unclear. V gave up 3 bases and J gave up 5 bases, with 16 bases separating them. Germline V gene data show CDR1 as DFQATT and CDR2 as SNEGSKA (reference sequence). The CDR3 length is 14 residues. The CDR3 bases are TGCAGTGCTAGTCACGGGGAGGCAAATTATGGCTACACCTTC. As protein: CSASHGEANYGYTF.

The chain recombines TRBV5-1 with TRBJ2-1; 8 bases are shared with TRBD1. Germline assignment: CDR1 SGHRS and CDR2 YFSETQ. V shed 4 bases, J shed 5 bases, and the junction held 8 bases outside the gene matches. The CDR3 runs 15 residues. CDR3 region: CASSQLQGANNEQFF. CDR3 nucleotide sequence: TGCGCCAGCAGCCAGCTCCAGGGGGCCAACAATGAGCAGTTCTTC. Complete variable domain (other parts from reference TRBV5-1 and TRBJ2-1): KAGVTQTPRYLIKTRGQQVTLSCSPISGHRSVSWYQQTPGQGLQFLFEYFSETQRNKGNFPGRFSGRQFSNSRSEMNVSTLELGDSALYLCASSQLQGANNEQFFGPGTRLTVL.

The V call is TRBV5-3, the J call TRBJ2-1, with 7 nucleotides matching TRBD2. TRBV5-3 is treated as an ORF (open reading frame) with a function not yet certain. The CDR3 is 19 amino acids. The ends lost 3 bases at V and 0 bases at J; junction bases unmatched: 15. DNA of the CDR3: TGTGCCAGAAGCTCCTTTAACCGGGAGGCCCTGAGCTCCTACAATGAGCAGTTCTTC. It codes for CARSSFNREALSSYNEQFF.

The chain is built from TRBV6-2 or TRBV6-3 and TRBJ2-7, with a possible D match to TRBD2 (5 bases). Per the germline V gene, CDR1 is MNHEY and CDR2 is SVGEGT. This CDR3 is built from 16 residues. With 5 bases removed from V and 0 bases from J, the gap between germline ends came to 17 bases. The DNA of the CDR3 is TGTGCCAGCAGTCTTCCGACTACCCCGAGCTCCTACGAGCAGTACTTC. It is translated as CASSLPTTPSSYEQYF.